A single sample is the source of the 10 T cell receptor beta chains below, sequenced in a study of blood T cell repertoires in COVID-19 (dated by TCRdb to 2018 to 2020). The method behind the library was the immunoSEQ multiplex PCR assay. As stored in TCRdb, this immuneACCESS dataset retains in-frame rearrangements with V and J assigned. A fraction of the clones does not appear; measured against another copy, unresolved V genes explain less than half of the discrepancy, and the remainder lacks a known reason. This sample holds nearly 90,000 clones; more than 70% were observed only once. In total, the top ten clones hold approximately 15% of the sample. The sequenced material came from peripheral blood. The source of these receptors is a woman aged 80 or older with acute or convalescent COVID-19.

The gene calls are TRBV27 and TRBJ2-6; D gene uncertain. Germline CDR1 and CDR2: MNHEY and SMNVEV (reference sequence). The CDR3 runs to 14 residues. V was pared by 4 bases and J by 0 bases, with 4 bases between. The CDR3 DNA reads as TGTGCCAGCAGTTCCAGCTCTGGGGCCAACGTCCTGACTTTC. Amino acid sequence: CASSSSSGANVLTF.

V gene TRBV5-4 combines with J gene TRBJ1-1; tentatively, D is TRBD1 (5 bases). Germline CDR1 reads SGHNT; CDR2 reads YYREEE (reference sequence). V was shortened by 2 bases and J by 1 base, with 18 bases between the two germline ends. The CDR3 runs to 17 residues. DNA of the CDR3: TGTGCCAGCAGCTTAAGGAGGGGCGCTCCGGAGAACACTGAAGCTTTCTTT. Translation gives CASSLRRGAPENTEAFF.

This chain connects TRBV9 to TRBJ1-2; D gene uncertain. V lost 2 bases and J 3 bases, leaving 11 bases between the germline ends. CDR1 is SGDLS, CDR2 YYNGEE, per germline. The CDR3 totals 14 residues. In DNA form, the CDR3 reads TGTGCCAGCAGCGTCGCTAGTTGGGACTATGGCTACACCTTC. Translation gives CASSVASWDYGYTF.

V is TRBV5-1 and J is TRBJ2-7; TRBD2 agrees at 7 bases. Trimming took 4 bases from V and 1 from J; bases not matched to a gene: 2. Germline CDR1 SGHRS, CDR2 YFSETQ. The CDR3 is 13 amino acids. CDR3 sequence reads: CASSPGGSYEQYF. As DNA, the CDR3 is TGCGCCAGCAGCCCGGGGGGATCCTACGAGCAGTACTTC.

The V and J genes are TRBV6-2 or TRBV6-3 and TRBJ2-7, with 7 bases lining up with TRBD1. The CDR3 totals 16 residues. CDR1 and CDR2 from the germline V gene are MNHEY and SVGEGT. Losses at the gene ends were 0 bases for V and 3 bases for J; bases not matched to a gene: 8. CDR3 bases: TGTGCCAGCAGTTACTCGTTGGCGAACAGGGGCTACGAGCAGTACTTC. Its translation is CASSYSLANRGYEQYF.

Many counts were recorded for this clone. The J gene is TRBJ1-3, the V gene TRBV6-5, with D hard to call. Germline V gene sequence: CDR1 MNHEY, CDR2 SVGAGI. Trimming took 6 bases from V and 4 from J, leaving 13 bases between them. This CDR3 has 14 residues. The CDR3 region has the DNA TGTGCCAGCAGCATCGAACTGGAGGGAAACACCATATATTTT. It is translated as CASSIELEGNTIYF.

The chain has TRBV14 and TRBJ2-7, with 7 nucleotides matching TRBD2. J lost 5 bases, V lost 1 base, and 8 bases had no gene match. The CDR3 has 15 residues. Germline V gene data show CDR1 as SGHDN and CDR2 as FVKESK. CDR3 region: CASSQVGREIDEQYF. The CDR3 DNA is TGTGCCAGCAGCCAAGTGGGGAGGGAAATCGACGAGCAGTACTTC.

The V gene is TRBV7-2, the J gene TRBJ2-7; D possibly corresponds to TRBD2 (7 bases). Trimming took 1 base from V and 4 from J, leaving 11 bases between them. Germline CDR1 and CDR2: SGHTA and FQGNSA. The CDR3 loop spans 14 amino acids. The CDR3 DNA sequence: TGTGCCAGCAGCTTAGGTGGGGGGGCGTACGAGCAGTACTTC. Residues: CASSLGGGAYEQYF.

The chain employs TRBV4-1 and TRBJ1-1; the match to TRBD1 covers 7 bases. Trimming took 3 bases from V and 1 from J; bases not matched to a gene: 8. Germline V gene lookup returns CDR1 MGHRA and CDR2 YSYEKL. The CDR3 has 16 residues. CDR3 bases: TGCGCCAGCAGCCAGGGGAAGGGGGCCCAGAACACTGAAGCTTTCTTT. Protein: CASSQGKGAQNTEAFF.

This chain joins TRBV18 and TRBJ1-4; possible D gene TRBD1, 6 bases. The V gene's germline CDR1 is KGHSH and CDR2 LQKENI. This CDR3 has 15 residues. The ends were cut back, 3 bases at V and 2 bases at J, with 10 bases in the middle. The CDR3 protein is CASSPRTATNEKLFF. In nucleotides, the CDR3 is TGTGCCAGCTCACCGAGGACAGCGACTAATGAAAAACTGTTTTTT.